These T cell receptor beta chains were read from a single sample in a study of blood T cells in healthy people across ages. TCRdb itself ran the 5' RACE reads through MiXCR, one entry per CDR3 protein. The sample shows some 780,000 distinct CDR3 sequences, 56% of them seen only once. The sequenced sample consisted of blood. Receptor source: a middle-aged man in good health. CDR3s include the opening cysteine and the closing phenylalanine or tryptophan. Each record gives: D gene, clone size, J gene, V gene, CDR3 protein, CDR3 DNA. D genes are given only for firm matches. The size of a clone is reported for some rows only, either as once, few or many, or as a class for expanded clones.

NA NA TRBJ2-4 TRBV5-1 CASSFGAAKNIQYF TGCGCCAGCAGCTTCGGGGCTGCCAAAAACATTCAGTACTTC
TRBD2 NA TRBJ2-7 TRBV27 CASSVEGLAPYERYF TGTGCCAGCAGTGTAGAGGGACTAGCTCCCTACGAGCGGTACTTC
TRBD1 NA TRBJ1-2 TRBV11-2 CASSTGQGYYGYTF TGTGCCAGCAGCACCGGACAGGGCTACTATGGCTACACCTTC
NA once TRBJ2-7 TRBV6-5 CASSYGLTSSYEQYF TGTGCCAGCAGTTACGGTCTGACGAGCTCCTACGAGCAGTACTTC
TRBD2 NA TRBJ2-7 TRBV7-9 CASSSRLAAISYEQYF TGTGCCAGCAGCTCAAGACTAGCGGCTATATCCTACGAGCAGTACTTC
TRBD2 NA TRBJ2-7 TRBV28 CASTRTSGSSYEQYF TGTGCCAGCACTAGGACTAGCGGGAGCTCCTACGAGCAGTACTTC
NA NA TRBJ2-6 TRBV6-4 CASSEGLASSGANVLTF TGTGCCAGCAGTGAGGGACTGGCAAGCTCTGGGGCCAACGTCCTGACTTTC
NA NA TRBJ1-6 TRBV5-4 CASSPDSNQAPLHF TGTGCCAGCAGCCCCGACAGCAACCAAGCACCCCTCCACTTT
NA NA TRBJ1-1 TRBV28 CGVGFGAVNTEAFF TGTGGAGTGGGGTTCGGAGCGGTCAACACTGAAGCTTTCTTT
NA few TRBJ1-1 TRBV29-1 CSVVGQTNTEAFF TGCAGCGTTGTAGGGCAGACGAACACTGAAGCTTTCTTT